These T cell receptor beta chains were read from a single sample in a study of T cell changes during pregnancy in multiple sclerosis. TCRdb keeps only in-frame clones here, not all; method: immunoSEQ multiplex PCR. The sample records 35,000 to 45,000 clones, about 89% being singletons. This material consisted of CD4+ T cells from peripheral blood mononuclear cells, taken in the first trimester of pregnancy. The receptors were sampled from a female donor with multiple sclerosis, enrolled in a pregnancy study. Each CDR3 is given with its conserved first and last residue. The D gene is left open where the match is weak. Clone size is not always given. Where it is, it says once, few, many or a class for expanded clones.

D: .; V: TRBV6-5; J: TRBJ1-1; size: .; DNA: TGTGCCAGCAGCCGATTCAGAGGGAACACTGAAGCTTTCTTT; CDR3: CASSRFRGNTEAFF
D: .; V: TRBV7-2; J: TRBJ1-3; size: .; DNA: TGTGCCAGCAGCTTTCATATGGGGGCAGGCTCTGGAAACACCATATATTTT; CDR3: CASSFHMGAGSGNTIYF
D: TRBD1; V: TRBV9; J: TRBJ1-3; size: .; DNA: TGTGCCAGCAGCGTAGGCGACAGGGGGCTAGGTAACACCATATATTTT; CDR3: CASSVGDRGLGNTIYF
D: .; V: TRBV7-2; J: TRBJ1-2; size: .; DNA: TGTGCCAGCAGCTCAAACAGGTGGACTAACTATGGCTACACCTTC; CDR3: CASSSNRWTNYGYTF
D: TRBD2; V: TRBV4-2; J: TRBJ2-3; size: .; DNA: TGTGCCAGCAGCCAAGAGGTAGCGGGAGCGGCAGGAGATACGCAGTATTTT; CDR3: CASSQEVAGAAGDTQYF
D: .; V: TRBV5-5; J: TRBJ1-1; size: .; DNA: TGTGCCAGCAGCTTGCGGGATAGTGGGACTGAAGCTTTCTTT; CDR3: CASSLRDSGTEAFF
D: .; V: TRBV6-4; J: TRBJ1-2; size: .; DNA: TGTGCCAGCAGCGCCCTGAAGGGAGAGCTTAGAATTAGGTATGGCTACACCTTC; CDR3: CASSALKGELRIRYGYTF
D: TRBD1; V: TRBV7-2; J: TRBJ2-7; size: .; DNA: TGTGCCAGCAGCGACAGGGGGACTATGATCCCCGAGCAGTACTTC; CDR3: CASSDRGTMIPEQYF
D: TRBD1; V: TRBV19; J: TRBJ2-7; size: .; DNA: TGTGCCAGTTCCCCGCTCTACGGGACAGGGGTTGGGCAGTACTTC; CDR3: CASSPLYGTGVGQYF
D: TRBD1; V: TRBV19; J: TRBJ2-1; size: once; DNA: TGTGCCAGTAGTTCCTGGGACAGGGTGGGTGAGCAGTTCTTC; CDR3: CASSSWDRVGEQFF
D: TRBD1; V: TRBV4-3; J: TRBJ1-2; size: few; DNA: TGCGCCAGCAGCCCATCGGACAGGGCAACCCGGCGGGGCTACACCTTC; CDR3: CASSPSDRATRRGYTF
D: TRBD1; V: TRBV2; J: TRBJ1-5; size: .; DNA: TGTGCCAGCAGCTCCCAAACAGGGGTCAGCCAGCCCCAGCATTTT; CDR3: CASSSQTGVSQPQHF